The source of this T cell receptor beta chain is a study of OX40 agonist ivuxolimab in advanced cancers. Study-wide background: Patients received the agonistic anti-OX40 (CD134) antibody ivuxolimab. Three patients showed partial responses: one hepatocellular carcinoma and two cutaneous melanoma cases.

Autoimmune disease history or systemic immunosuppression meant exclusion. Germline V gene lookup returns CDR1 GTSNPN and CDR2 SVGIG (reference sequence). The ends were cut back, 0 bases at V and 4 bases at J, with 19 bases in the middle. CDR3 length: 16 residues. This table comes from immunoSEQ multiplex PCR, and its TCRdb copy is limited to in-frame clones, with some not included. The sample contains about 22,000 clones, roughly 82% of which appear only once. Sequences were derived from CD4+ or CD8+ T cells sorted from blood, sampled in a trial of the OX40 agonist ivuxolimab. The origin of this receptor is an adult with an advanced solid tumor such as melanoma, head and neck, liver or kidney cancer. V usage is TRBV30 and J usage is TRBJ2-7; tentatively, D is TRBD1 (6 bases). The CDR3, as DNA: TGTGCCTGGAGTGTACAGAGGGGGAAGGCTAGGTACGAGCAGTACTTC. This encodes CAWSVQRGKARYEQYF.